This T cell receptor beta chain derives from a study of T-cell memory formation after mild COVID-19. Overall study findings and caveats: Researchers found some responding clones in pre-infection memory, a sign that cross-reactive memory joined.

Amplification by 5'RACE using constant-segment primers produced TCR alpha and TCR beta cDNA libraries that carried sample barcodes and UMIs. MiXCR was run by TCRdb on the 5' RACE reads, yielding one entry per CDR3 protein. The repertoire includes a few hundred thousand distinct CDR3 sequences, less than 20% of them detected once, and roughly 20% sits in the top ten. In regard to this clonotype: Antigen: not known.

V shed 4 bases and J shed 2 bases, with 15 bases lying between them. Germline CDR1 reads SGHDN; CDR2 reads FVKESK. The CDR3 extends over 15 amino acids. The receptor was isolated from a man between 18 and 29 years old who had mild COVID-19 (a few samples of this study predate the infection). Cell type and time point are not known. Sequenced: PBMCs or a T cell subset sorted from them (not recorded which). The rearrangement links TRBV14 to TRBJ2-7; D not certain. Here the CDR3 reads CASSPVGFGAYEQYF. The CDR3 DNA is TGTGCCAGCAGCCCAGTGGGCTTTGGGGCCTACGAGCAGTACTTC. The whole variable domain, remainder taken from reference TRBV14 and TRBJ2-7, is EAGVTQFPSHSVIEKGQTVTLRCDPISGHDNLYWYRRVMGKEIKFLLHFVKESKQDESGMPNNRFLAERTGGTYSTLKVQPAELEDSGVYFCASSPVGFGAYEQYFGPGTRLTVT.